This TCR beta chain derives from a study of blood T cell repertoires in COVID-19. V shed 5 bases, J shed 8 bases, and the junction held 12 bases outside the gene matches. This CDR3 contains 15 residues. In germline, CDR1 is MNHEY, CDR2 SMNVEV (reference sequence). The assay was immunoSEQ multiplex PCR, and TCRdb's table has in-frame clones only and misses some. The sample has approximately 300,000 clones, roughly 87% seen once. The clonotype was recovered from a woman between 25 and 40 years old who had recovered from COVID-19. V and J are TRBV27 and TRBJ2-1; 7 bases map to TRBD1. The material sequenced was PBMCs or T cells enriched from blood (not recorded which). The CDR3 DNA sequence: TGTGCCAGCAGTCCCGGACAGGCCCGCGTCGATGAGCAGTTCTTC. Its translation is CASSPGQARVDEQFF.